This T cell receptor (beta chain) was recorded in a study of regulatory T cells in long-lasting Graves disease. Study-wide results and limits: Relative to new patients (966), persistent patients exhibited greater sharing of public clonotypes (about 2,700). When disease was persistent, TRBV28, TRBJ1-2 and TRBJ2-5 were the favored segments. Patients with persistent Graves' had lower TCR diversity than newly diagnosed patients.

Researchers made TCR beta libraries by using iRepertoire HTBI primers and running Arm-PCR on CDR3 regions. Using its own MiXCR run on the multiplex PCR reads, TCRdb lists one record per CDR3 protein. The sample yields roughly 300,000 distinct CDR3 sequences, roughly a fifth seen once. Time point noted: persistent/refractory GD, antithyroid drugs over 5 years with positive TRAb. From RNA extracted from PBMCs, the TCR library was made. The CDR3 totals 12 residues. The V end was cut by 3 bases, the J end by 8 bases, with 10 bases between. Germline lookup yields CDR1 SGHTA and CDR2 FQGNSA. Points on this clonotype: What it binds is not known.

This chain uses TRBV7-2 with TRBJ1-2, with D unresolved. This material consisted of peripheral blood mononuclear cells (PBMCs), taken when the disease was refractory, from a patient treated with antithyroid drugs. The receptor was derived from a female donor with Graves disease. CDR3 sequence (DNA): TGTGCCAGCAGCTTTCAGGACCGAGGCTACACCTTC. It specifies CASSFQDRGYTF. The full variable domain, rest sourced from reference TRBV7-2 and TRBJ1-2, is GAGVSQSPSNKVTEKGKDVELRCDPISGHTALYWYRQSLGQGLEFLIYFQGNSAPDKSGLPSDRFSAERTGGSVSTLTIQRTQQEDSAVYLCASSFQDRGYTFGSGTRLTVV.